Reported below is one TCR beta chain. This specimen comes from a study of blood T cell repertoires in COVID-19. The wider study: Acute and convalescent COVID-19 specimens originated in the United States, Italy and Spain.

As originally analysed: Scientists estimated how many nucleated cells there were by amplifying reference gene primers. Clones were read by immunoSEQ multiplex PCR, and TCRdb kept only the in-frame ones, dropping some. V and J calls and clone size are copied from that table; D and trimming were computed from the DNA. The top ten clones hold roughly 6% of a sample with roughly 100,000 clones, roughly 84% of them seen once. Germline CDR1 SGHVS, CDR2 FNYEAQ. The CDR3 totals 13 residues. V was cut by 5 bases and J by 3 bases, with 10 bases left in between. J is TRBJ1-1 and V is TRBV7-6; D is perhaps TRBD1 (5 bases). The origin of this receptor is a human donor in a cohort sampled during active COVID-19. The sample comprised peripheral blood. CDR3: CASSLGQYTEAFF. The CDR3 DNA is TGTGCCAGCAGCCTGGGGCAGTACACTGAAGCTTTCTTT.